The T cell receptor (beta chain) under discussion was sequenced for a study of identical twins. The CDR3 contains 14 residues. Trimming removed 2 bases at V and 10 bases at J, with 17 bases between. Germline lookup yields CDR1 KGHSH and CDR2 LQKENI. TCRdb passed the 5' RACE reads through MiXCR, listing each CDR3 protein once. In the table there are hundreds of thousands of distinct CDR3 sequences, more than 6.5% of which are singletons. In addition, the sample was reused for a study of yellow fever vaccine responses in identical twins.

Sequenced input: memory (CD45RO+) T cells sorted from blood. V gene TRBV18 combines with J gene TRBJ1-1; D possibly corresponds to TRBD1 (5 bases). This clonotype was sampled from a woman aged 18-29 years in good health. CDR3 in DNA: TGTGCCAGCTCACCAACCACCGCGGGGGGGGTAGCTTTCTTT. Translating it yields CASSPTTAGGVAFF.